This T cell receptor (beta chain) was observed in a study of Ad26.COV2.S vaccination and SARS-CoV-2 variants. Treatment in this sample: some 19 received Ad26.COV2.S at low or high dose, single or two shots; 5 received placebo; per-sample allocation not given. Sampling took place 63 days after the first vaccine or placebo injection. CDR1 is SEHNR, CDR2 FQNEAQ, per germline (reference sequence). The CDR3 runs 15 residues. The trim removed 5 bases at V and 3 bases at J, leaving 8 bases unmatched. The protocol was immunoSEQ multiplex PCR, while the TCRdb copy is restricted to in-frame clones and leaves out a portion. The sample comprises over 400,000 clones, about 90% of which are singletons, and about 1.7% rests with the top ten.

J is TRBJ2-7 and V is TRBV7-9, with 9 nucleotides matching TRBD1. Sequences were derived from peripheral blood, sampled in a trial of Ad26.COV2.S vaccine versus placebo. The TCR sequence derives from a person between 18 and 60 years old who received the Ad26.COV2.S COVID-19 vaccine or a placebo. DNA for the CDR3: TGTGCCAGCAGCCATCCGAGGACAGGGGACTACGAGCAGTACTTC. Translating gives CASSHPRTGDYEQYF.